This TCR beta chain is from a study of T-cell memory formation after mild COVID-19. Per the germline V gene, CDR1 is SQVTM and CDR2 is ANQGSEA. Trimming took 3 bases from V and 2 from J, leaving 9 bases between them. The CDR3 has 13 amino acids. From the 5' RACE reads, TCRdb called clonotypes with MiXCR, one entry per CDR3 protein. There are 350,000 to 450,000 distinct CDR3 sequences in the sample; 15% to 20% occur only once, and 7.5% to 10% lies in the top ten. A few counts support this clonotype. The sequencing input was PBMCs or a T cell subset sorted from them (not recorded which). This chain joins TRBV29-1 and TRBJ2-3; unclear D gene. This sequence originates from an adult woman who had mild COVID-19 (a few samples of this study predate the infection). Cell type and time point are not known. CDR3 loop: CSVEGWNTDTQYF. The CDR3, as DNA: TGCAGCGTTGAGGGGTGGAACACAGATACGCAGTATTTT.